These 3 T cell receptor beta chains were all obtained from the same sample, sequenced in a study of CD8 T cells in Susac syndrome. RNA totalling about 0.45 to 1 ug underwent reverse transcription with random hexamers. TCRdb ran MiXCR on the immunoSEQ multiplex PCR reads and lists one entry per CDR3 protein. The table shows about 300,000 distinct CDR3 sequences, with 65% to 90% occurring only once. Sample: CD8+ T cells from PBMCs. The receptors derive from a human donor with multiple sclerosis.

This clonotype was counted once. In nucleotides, the CDR3 is TGTGCCAGCAGCCAAGATCAAGGACTAGCAAGTCTTGAGCAGTTCTTC. It is translated as CASSQDQGLASLEQFF. This sequence joins TRBV14 and TRBJ2-1; TRBD2 aligns across 8 bases. Germline CDR1 SGHDN, CDR2 FVKESK. Trimming at V came to 0 bases and at J to 9 bases, leaving 10 bases not matched to a gene. The CDR3 consists of 16 residues.

This clonotype has only one observation. The gene calls are TRBV19 and TRBJ2-7, with a weak D call TRBD2 (5 bases). This CDR3 comprises 16 residues. The germline gives CDR1 LNHDA, CDR2 SQIVND (reference sequence). V lost 5 bases and J lost 2, with 19 bases in between. The CDR3 DNA follows: TGTGCCAGTAGTTCTTTCCCGGACTTACAAACCTACGAGCAGTACTTC. Residues: CASSSFPDLQTYEQYF.

This rearrangement joins TRBV7-9 to TRBJ1-3, with TRBD1 matching over 9 bases. The ends lost 3 bases at V and 4 bases at J; junction bases unmatched: 16. The CDR3 sequence is 19 residues long. Germline CDR1 is SEHNR and CDR2 is FQNEAQ (reference sequence). The CDR3 loop reads CASSFAGTGPGRLGNTIYF. The CDR3 DNA is TGTGCCAGCAGCTTCGCCGGGACAGGGCCCGGGAGGCTAGGAAACACCATATATTTT.